A single sample gave rise to the 25 T cell receptor beta chains below, sequenced in a study of shared clonotypes between healthy human individuals. The repertoire was sequenced with immunoSEQ multiplex PCR; TCRdb's copy has only in-frame clones and lacks some. The sample carries about a million clones, around three quarters recorded once. Sequencing was done on a sample of memory CD4+ T cells from PBMCs. Subset given: CD45RA-negative fraction. The receptors here all came from a young man in good health. Some clones in this sample may be carry-over from other donors' samples.

This chain links TRBV28 with TRBJ2-7, with D maybe TRBD2 (5 bases). Trimming left V 2 bases short and J 0 bases short, with 11 bases between. Germline CDR1 MDHEN, CDR2 SYDVKM. The CDR3 sequence is 15 residues long. CDR3 DNA sequence: TGTGCCAGCAGTTTACCCTTGGGAGTCTCCTACGAGCAGTACTTC. Its translation is CASSLPLGVSYEQYF.

The V and J genes are TRBV18 and TRBJ2-7; D gene uncertain. V was trimmed by 3 bases and J by 4 bases, leaving 10 bases between them. In germline, CDR1 is KGHSH, CDR2 LQKENI. The CDR3 is 13 residues long. The CDR3 DNA reads TGTGCCAGCTCACCGTCTCTACTGTACGAGCAGTACTTC. Protein: CASSPSLLYEQYF.

The rearrangement links TRBV28 to TRBJ2-3; 8 bases align to TRBD2. Looked up from germline, CDR1 is MDHEN and CDR2 is SYDVKM. Trimming at V came to 6 bases and at J to 3 bases, leaving 11 bases not matched to a gene. The CDR3 sequence is 16 residues long. CDR3 sequence (DNA): TGTGCCAGCAGACACCCAGCCGGGAGGGTAACAGATACGCAGTATTTT. Translated: CASRHPAGRVTDTQYF.

The chain links TRBV29-1 to TRBJ2-5; D gene uncertain. Per the germline V gene, CDR1 is SQVTM and CDR2 is ANQGSEA. Trimming cost V 4 bases and J 1 base, with 7 bases left between them. The CDR3 is 12 amino acids. The CDR3 region is CSVVPPQETQYF. In DNA, the CDR3 is TGCAGCGTTGTCCCCCCCCAAGAGACCCAGTACTTC.

The rearrangement links TRBV28 to TRBJ2-7; 8 bases fit TRBD1. Trimming took 5 bases from V and 1 from J; bases not matched to a gene: 7. The CDR3 extends over 15 amino acids. Germline CDR1 and CDR2: MDHEN and SYDVKM. The CDR3 here is CASSRPQGASYEQYF. In nucleotides, the CDR3 is TGTGCCAGCAGTCGCCCCCAGGGGGCTTCCTACGAGCAGTACTTC.

This sequence joins TRBV28 and TRBJ2-1; D unclear. The CDR3 length is 13 residues. The germline V gene has CDR1 MDHEN and CDR2 SYDVKM. V dropped 3 bases and J dropped 8 bases, with 11 bases sitting between them. The CDR3 loop reads CASSLASGDEQFF. CDR3 nucleotides: TGTGCCAGCAGTTTGGCTAGTGGGGATGAGCAGTTCTTC.

The chain is built from TRBV7-3 and TRBJ2-7, with TRBD1 identical over 9 bases. In germline, CDR1 is SGHTA, CDR2 FQGTGA. With V trimmed by 5 bases and J by 3 bases, 5 bases remained unmatched. This CDR3 is 14 amino acids long. Here the CDR3 reads CASSAKGQGYEQYF. CDR3 bases: TGTGCCAGCAGCGCCAAGGGACAGGGCTACGAGCAGTACTTC.

The chain carries TRBV7-3 and TRBJ1-1, with TRBD1 identical over 8 bases. V lost 2 bases and J lost 4; bases outside the gene matches: 12. This CDR3 region has 17 residues. CDR1 and CDR2 (germline): SGHTA, FQGTGA. The CDR3 nucleotides read TGTGCCAGCAGCTTAGGAGCCAGGGGGCGAGGGGGCACTGAAGCTTTCTTT. It specifies CASSLGARGRGGTEAFF.

This clone has a single count. This chain links TRBV11-2 with TRBJ2-5; 7 bases line up with TRBD1. This CDR3 is built from 18 residues. Per the germline V gene, CDR1 is SGHAT and CDR2 is FQNNGV. Losses at the gene ends were 7 bases for V and 5 bases for J; bases not matched to a gene: 22. The CDR3 loop reads CASTPRGTVMGWWETQYF. The DNA of the CDR3 is TGTGCCAGCACCCCTCGAGGGACAGTTATGGGGTGGTGGGAGACCCAGTACTTC.

The chain has TRBV4-1 and TRBJ1-5; D gene unclear. This CDR3 contains 13 residues. The V end was cut by 4 bases, the J end by 3 bases, with 7 bases between. In germline, CDR1 is MGHRA, CDR2 YSYEKL. CDR3 nucleotide sequence: TGCGCCAGCAGCCGTGACCCCAATCAGCCCCAGCATTTT. This translates into CASSRDPNQPQHF.

The chain employs TRBV5-1 and TRBJ1-2, with D uncertain. Trimming took off 0 bases at V and 4 bases at J, with 10 bases between the two ends. CDR3 length: 14 amino acids. Germline V gene lookup returns CDR1 SGHRS and CDR2 YFSETQ. The CDR3 nucleotides read TGCGCCAGCAGCTTGGTGGGCGTAGTCTATGGCTACACCTTC. Amino acid sequence: CASSLVGVVYGYTF. The full variable domain, its missing parts supplied by reference TRBV5-1 and TRBJ1-2, is KAGVTQTPRYLIKTRGQQVTLSCSPISGHRSVSWYQQTPGQGLQFLFEYFSETQRNKGNFPGRFSGRQFSNSRSEMNVSTLELGDSALYLCASSLVGVVYGYTFGSGTRLTVV.

V usage is TRBV5-1 and J usage is TRBJ1-1; D remains unclear. This CDR3 has 13 residues. Germline values: CDR1 SGHRS, CDR2 YFSETQ. V was cut by 0 bases and J by 6 bases, with 9 bases left in between. The CDR3 coding sequence is TGCGCCAGCAGCTTGGACCTGACCCCTGAAGCTTTCTTT. This encodes CASSLDLTPEAFF.

This chain connects TRBV7-2 to TRBJ2-3; TRBD1 matches at 10 bases. Unmatched junction bases numbered 5, after V lost 6 bases and J lost 2 bases. The CDR3 covers 15 residues. Germline loops: CDR1 SGHTA, CDR2 FQGNSA. Here the CDR3 reads CASRRDRGSTDTQYF. The CDR3 DNA reads TGTGCCAGCAGAAGGGACAGGGGTTCCACAGATACGCAGTATTTT.

The CDR3 region has the DNA TGTGCCAGCAGCTTCGGACTGACGGGTTACAACTATGGCTACACCTTC. Residues: CASSFGLTGYNYGYTF. V gene TRBV7-9 combines with J gene TRBJ1-2; no firm D call. V was pared by 3 bases and J by 2 bases, with 16 bases between. Germline CDR1 reads SEHNR; CDR2 reads FQNEAQ (reference sequence). The CDR3 covers 16 residues.

This sequence joins TRBV5-6 and TRBJ2-3; D not certain. Germline V lookup: CDR1 SGHDT, CDR2 YYEEEE. This CDR3 spans 14 amino acids. V was cut by 1 base and J by 6 bases, with 12 bases left in between. The CDR3, as DNA: TGTGCCAGCAGCTTGTACCAGTTAGAGGATACGCAGTATTTT. Translated, it gives CASSLYQLEDTQYF.

This clone is a singleton in its sample. The V gene is TRBV4-1, the J gene TRBJ2-3; D uncertain. Germline CDR1 MGHRA, CDR2 YSYEKL. This CDR3 is built from 15 residues. Trimming left V 6 bases short and J 1 base short, with 14 bases between. This chain's CDR3 is CASSLVRSGTDTQYF. The CDR3 nucleotides are TGCGCCAGCAGTCTGGTACGGTCGGGCACAGATACGCAGTATTTT.

This chain uses TRBV30 with TRBJ1-4, with D hard to call. V was pared by 1 base and J by 8 bases, with 11 bases between. Germline CDR1 GTSNPN, CDR2 SVGIG (reference sequence). This CDR3 has 13 residues. CDR3 in amino acids: CAWSATTGEKLFF. DNA for the CDR3: TGTGCCTGGAGTGCGACGACGGGAGAAAAACTGTTTTTT.

This clone came up a few times. CDR3 amino acids: CASSVRRGSTDTQYF. The CDR3 bases are TGTGCCAGCAGTGTACGGAGGGGAAGCACAGATACGCAGTATTTT. This chain uses TRBV6-1 with TRBJ2-3, with D perhaps TRBD2 (6 bases). The V gene lost 4 bases and the J gene lost 0 bases, with 11 bases spanning the gap. The CDR3 is 15 amino acids. Germline V gene sequence: CDR1 MNHNS, CDR2 SASEGT.

In the case of this clone: The same CDR3 is also encoded by other DNA sequences in this sample. The V gene is TRBV10-3, the J gene TRBJ2-7; perhaps TRBD1 as D (5 bases). Germline CDR1 ENHRY, CDR2 SYGVKD. This CDR3 is 12 amino acids long. Trimming cost V 4 bases and J 4 bases, with 8 bases left between them. For the CDR3, the DNA is TGTGCCATCAGTGGCCAGGGATACGAGCAGTACTTC. This gives the protein CAISGQGYEQYF.

J is TRBJ2-6 and V is TRBV5-1; unclear D gene. The V end was cut by 4 bases, the J end by 2 bases, with 7 bases between. CDR1 and CDR2 (germline): SGHRS, YFSETQ. The CDR3 consists of 14 residues. This CDR3 reads CASSPVTGANVLTF. Written as DNA, the CDR3 is TGCGCCAGCAGCCCGGTAACTGGGGCCAACGTCCTGACTTTC.

The chain is built from TRBV5-6 and TRBJ2-5; no definite D call. There are 14 residues in the CDR3. Germline V gene lookup returns CDR1 SGHDT and CDR2 YYEEEE. Trimming pared 1 base from V and 2 bases from J, leaving 9 bases between. This chain's CDR3 is CASSLQQSQETQYF. Written as DNA, the CDR3 is TGTGCCAGCAGCTTGCAACAGAGTCAAGAGACCCAGTACTTC.

This sequence joins TRBV25-1 and TRBJ2-3; possibly TRBD2 for D (6 bases). The germline gives CDR1 MGHDK, CDR2 SYGVNS. The CDR3 length is 13 residues. Trimming took 7 bases from V and 6 from J, leaving 14 bases between them. In DNA, the CDR3 is TGTGCCAGCACCCCTGGGGGGAAGGATACGCAGTATTTT. Amino acids: CASTPGGKDTQYF.

This clone was seen more than once but under ten times. V and J are TRBV2 and TRBJ1-3; D remains unclear. The germline V and J ends were trimmed by 8 bases and 1 base, with 6 bases remaining between them. The germline gives CDR1 SNHLY, CDR2 FYNNEI. The CDR3 spans 12 residues. In DNA, the CDR3 is TGTGCCAGCGGAGTTTCTGGAAACACCATATATTTT. Its translation is CASGVSGNTIYF.

The rearrangement links TRBV30 to TRBJ2-7; the match to TRBD1 covers 7 bases. CDR1 and CDR2 (germline): GTSNPN, SVGIG (reference sequence). The CDR3 is made up of 11 amino acids. The V and J ends lost 8 bases and 5 bases, in that order; junction bases with no gene match: 6. CDR3 in amino acids: CAGNRGNEQYF. CDR3 in DNA: TGTGCCGGAAACAGGGGAAACGAGCAGTACTTC.

Regarding this clone: A read error may explain this, as a much larger clone is one base away. V is TRBV4-2 and J is TRBJ2-2; TRBD1 might be the D (6 bases). Germline-derived CDR1 and CDR2 are LGHNA and YNFKEQ. CDR3 length: 15 amino acids. Trimming cost V 4 bases and J 1 base, with 10 bases left between them. The CDR3 DNA sequence: TGTGCCAGCAGCCTACCGGGACAGAACACCGGGGAGCTGTTTTTT. This gives the protein CASSLPGQNTGELFF.